A selection of T cell receptor beta chains follows, all from one sample in a study of siplizumab effects on memory and regulatory T cells. Using immunoSEQ multiplex PCR, the repertoire was profiled, and TCRdb retains in-frame clones only, with some absent. Found here are 85,000 or so clones, 95% of them singletons; the top ten hold approximately 18%. Material for sequencing was CD8+ T cells sorted from blood. Source of these receptors: a human donor in good health. Each CDR3 is given with its conserved first and last residue. A D gene is named only where the DNA matches it firmly. Clone size is stated in some rows and not others, as once, few, many or a class when expanded.

.,.,TRBV28,TRBJ2-7,14,TGTGCCAGCAGTTTATTAATCGGTCAGGACGAGCAGTACTTC,CASSLLIGQDEQYF
.,TRBD1,TRBV19,TRBJ2-5,12,TGTGCCAGGACAGGGGTCCAAGAGACCCAGTACTTC,CARTGVQETQYF
.,.,TRBV28,TRBJ2-7,16,TGTGCCAGCAGCTTGATGGGGCAGGGCCGGACCTACGAGCAGTACTTC,CASSLMGQGRTYEQYF
.,.,TRBV7-9,TRBJ1-1,13,TGTGCCAGCAGCTTCCCCGGGGCAACTGAAGCTTTCTTT,CASSFPGATEAFF
.,.,TRBV7-3,TRBJ1-1,13,TGTGCCAGCAGCTCGGGACAGAACACTGAAGCTTTCTTT,CASSSGQNTEAFF
once,TRBD1,TRBV9,TRBJ1-1,15,TGTGCCAGCAGCCCCTACGACAGGGTGGACACTGAAGCTTTCTTT,CASSPYDRVDTEAFF
once,TRBD2,TRBV7-3,TRBJ2-3,15,TGTGCCAGCAGCGCGGGAGGATTCAACACAGATACGCAGTATTTT,CASSAGGFNTDTQYF
.,.,TRBV5-6,TRBJ2-7,14,TGTGCCAGCAGCATCCGGGACCCCCTCGACGAGCAGTACTTC,CASSIRDPLDEQYF
.,TRBD1,TRBV5-4,TRBJ2-7,15,TGTGCCAGCAGCTTGGTCGGGACAGGCTCCTACGAGCAGTACTTC,CASSLVGTGSYEQYF
.,TRBD1,TRBV7-9,TRBJ1-4,13,TGTGCCACCCTAGGACAGGGTTATGAAAAACTGTTTTTT,CATLGQGYEKLFF
.,.,TRBV9,TRBJ2-1,14,TGTGCCAGCAGCGTAGAGATTGGATTGAAGGAGCAGTTCTTC,CASSVEIGLKEQFF
.,.,TRBV28,TRBJ2-7,13,TGTGCCAGCAGTTTATTGGACAGCTACGAGCAGTACTTC,CASSLLDSYEQYF
once,TRBD2,TRBV4-1,TRBJ2-3,14,TGCGCCAGCAGCACAGTAGCGGGAGGGAATACGCAGTATTTT,CASSTVAGGNTQYF
.,TRBD2,TRBV11-2,TRBJ2-7,14,TGTGCCAGCAGTTTTTGGGGGGGAGATTACGAGCAGTACTTC,CASSFWGGDYEQYF
once,.,TRBV6-5,TRBJ2-7,15,TGTGCCAGCAGTTACCGCCAGGGGACTTCCTACGAGCAGTACTTC,CASSYRQGTSYEQYF
.,TRBD1,TRBV19,TRBJ2-3,17,TGTGCCAGTAGTATAGGCGCGGACAGGGGGCGGACAGATACGCAGTATTTT,CASSIGADRGRTDTQYF
.,.,TRBV5-1,TRBJ2-7,14,TGCGCCAGCAGCTCCCCGGGACTCTCATCCGAGCAGTACTTC,CASSSPGLSSEQYF
.,.,TRBV27,TRBJ2-1,15,TGTGCCAGCAGTCTCCGTGGCTCAGAATTCAATGAGCAGTTCTTC,CASSLRGSEFNEQFF
.,.,TRBV28,TRBJ2-5,17,TGTGCCAGCAGTTCCCACCGGACCAACAGACGACAAGAGACCCAGTACTTC,CASSSHRTNRRQETQYF
.,.,TRBV19,TRBJ1-4,15,TGTGCCAGTAGTATAGGAACAGGGCTTAATGAAAAACTGTTTTTT,CASSIGTGLNEKLFF
.,TRBD2,TRBV5-4,TRBJ2-1,16,TGTGCCAGCAGCTGGGATAGCGGGAGGGCTCTCGATGAGCAGTTCTTC,CASSWDSGRALDEQFF
.,.,TRBV9,TRBJ2-5,13,TGTGCCAGCAGCGTAGGGAATCAAGAGACCCAGTACTTC,CASSVGNQETQYF
.,.,TRBV28,TRBJ2-5,14,TGTGCCAGCAGTCCGGGATTTTCCTGGGAGACCCAGTACTTC,CASSPGFSWETQYF
.,.,TRBV19,TRBJ2-1,16,TGTGCCAGTAGTATGGCCCGGGTGGGAAACGACAATGAGCAGTTCTTC,CASSMARVGNDNEQFF
once,.,TRBV27,TRBJ2-3,15,TGTGCCAGCAGAATTCGGCCAGGTCCCACAGATACGCAGTATTTT,CASRIRPGPTDTQYF
once,.,TRBV28,TRBJ1-2,15,TGTGCCAGCAGTTCTCTCTCAGACAGGTCCTATGGCTACACCTTC,CASSSLSDRSYGYTF
.,.,TRBV25-1,TRBJ2-5,12,TGTGCCAGCAGTGAAACGCGGGAGACCCAGTACTTC,CASSETRETQYF
.,.,TRBV19,TRBJ2-4,16,TGTGCCAGTAGTAGTCCAGCCTCAATAGCCAAAAACATTCAGTACTTC,CASSSPASIAKNIQYF
.,TRBD2,TRBV7-2,TRBJ2-7,12,TGTGCCAGCAGCCCGGGACTACCCGTTTGGTACTTC,CASSPGLPVWYF
.,.,TRBV5-6,TRBJ2-1,13,TGTGCCAGCAGCTTTGGGGATGACAATGAGCAGTTCTTC,CASSFGDDNEQFF
once,TRBD2,TRBV7-3,TRBJ2-7,15,TGTGCCAGCAGCCTACTAGCGGGATCCTCCTACGAGCAGTACTTC,CASSLLAGSSYEQYF
.,TRBD1,TRBV6-1,TRBJ1-4,15,TGTGCCAGCAGTGCCATGGACAGGGGGGTTGAAAAACTGTTTTTT,CASSAMDRGVEKLFF
.,TRBD1,TRBV6-5,TRBJ2-1,14,TGTGCCAGCAGAACACAGGGGGGATACAATGAGCAGTTCTTC,CASRTQGGYNEQFF
.,TRBD2,TRBV7-6,TRBJ2-7,15,TGTGCCAGCAGCTTAGCCGGGACCGGGAGGCACGAGCAGTACTTC,CASSLAGTGRHEQYF
.,TRBD2,TRBV9,TRBJ2-3,17,TGTGCCAGCAGCGTACAGGCTAGCGGGGCTAGCACAGATACGCAGTATTTT,CASSVQASGASTDTQYF
.,TRBD2,TRBV29-1,TRBJ2-2,14,TGCAGCGTTGGGACTAGCACATACACCGGGGAGCTGTTTTTT,CSVGTSTYTGELFF
.,.,TRBV27,TRBJ2-7,15,TGTGCCAGCAGTTACATCGTGGGGGGAACCTACGAGCAGTACTTC,CASSYIVGGTYEQYF
.,.,TRBV5-6,TRBJ1-5,15,TGTGCCAGCAGCTTGGACGGACATAGCAATCAGCCCCAGCATTTT,CASSLDGHSNQPQHF
.,TRBD2,TRBV9,TRBJ2-1,17,TGTGCCAGCAGCGTAAGTTTCAGCGGGAGCTCCTACAATGAGCAGTTCTTC,CASSVSFSGSSYNEQFF
once,TRBD2,TRBV19,TRBJ2-7,15,TGTGCCAGTAGGGGAGGACTAGCGGGAGGCTACGAGCAGTACTTC,CASRGGLAGGYEQYF
.,TRBD1,TRBV5-1,TRBJ1-4,14,TGCGCCAGCAGTTCTACAGGGGATAATGAAAAACTGTTTTTT,CASSSTGDNEKLFF
few,.,TRBV6-5,TRBJ2-7,16,TGTGCCAGCAGTTCTCGCATACAGGGTGGAACCTACGAGCAGTACTTC,CASSSRIQGGTYEQYF
.,.,TRBV7-9,TRBJ2-7,16,TGTGCCAGCAGCTTCGACAGGAGGGGCGGCTCCTACGAGCAGTACTTC,CASSFDRRGGSYEQYF
.,TRBD1,TRBV9,TRBJ2-3,15,TGTGCCAGCAGCGCCGGACAGGGCTTCGCAGATACGCAGTATTTT,CASSAGQGFADTQYF
.,.,TRBV5-4,TRBJ2-5,14,TGTGCCAGCAGCCCCCGACGGTTACAAGAGACCCAGTACTTC,CASSPRRLQETQYF